This TCR beta chain is drawn from a study of T-cell reconstitution after alpha-beta-depleted transplantation in children. It was with unique molecular identifiers that the TCRbeta library was prepared. A single record per CDR3 protein comes from TCRdb applying MiXCR to the PCR reads. The repertoire includes some 260,000 distinct CDR3 sequences, roughly 25% of them detected once, and about 5% sits in the top ten. The germline CDR1 and CDR2 sequences are MDHEN and SYDVKM. V dropped 5 bases and J dropped 0 bases, with 20 bases sitting between them. The CDR3 totals 18 residues. General study points: Several patients had high TCRbeta diversity at day 60; it came from surviving recipient T cells and thymic progenitors. There were reportedly several hundred expanded graft clones from which alpha-beta T cells came about two months after transplant.

Many counts were recorded for this clonotype. Its antigen is undetermined. Sample: PBMCs, mostly from graft donor cells, taken 360 days after TCRalphabeta/CD19-depleted stem cell transplant. This receptor was identified in a female patient between 2 and 10 years old who had a stem cell transplant for congenital amegakaryocytic thrombocytopenia, so the T cells may come from the graft donor. The chain has TRBV28 and TRBJ1-3; a weak D match, TRBD1 (5 bases). CDR3 sequence: CASSPEPLTASSGNTIYF. In nucleotides, the CDR3 is TGTGCCAGCAGTCCCGAACCCTTGACAGCGAGCTCTGGAAACACCATATATTTT.